This T cell receptor beta chain was captured in a study of cytomegalovirus exposure and HLA in healthy donors. Study overall: Approximately 83 million unique TCRs from HLA-typed donors were held in an early data release.

Study observations and caveats: V- and J-gene trimming of TCR beta was linked (in a later analysis) to a missense DCLRE1C variant. One later analysis reportedly identified an Asian-associated ancestry cluster that showed fewer N-insertions than the roughly 620-donor mean.

PCR amplification relied on 60 Vbeta primers (plus 13 Jbeta primers). Data came from immunoSEQ multiplex PCR; TCRdb stores just in-frame clones and leaves some out. In the table there are some 140,000 clones, 73% of which are singletons. The CDR3 extends over 14 amino acids. CDR1 and CDR2 (germline): SGDLS, YYNGEE. V lost 0 bases to trimming and J lost 6 bases, with 11 bases between them. Regarding this clone: The antigen remains undetermined.

This sequence was found in a woman in her forties in good health and CMV-seronegative. Sequences were obtained from PBMCs. V and J are TRBV9 and TRBJ2-3; D gene unclear. In DNA form, the CDR3 reads TGTGCCAGCAGCGTAGTGGCGGCCTCCGATACGCAGTATTTT. It encodes CASSVVAASDTQYF. Full variable domain (missing parts from reference TRBV9 and TRBJ2-3): DSGVTQTPKHLITATGQRVTLRCSPRSGDLSVYWYQQSLDQGLQFLIQYYNGEERAKGNILERFSAQQFPDLHSELNLSSLELGDSALYFCASSVVAASDTQYFGPGTRLTVL.